The source of this T cell receptor beta chain is a study of shared clonotypes between healthy human individuals. Clones were read by immunoSEQ multiplex PCR, and TCRdb kept only the in-frame ones, dropping some. The sample contains around 2.3 million clones, more than 90% of which appear only once. Germline V lookup: CDR1 LNHNV, CDR2 YYDKDF (reference sequence). The CDR3 has 15 residues. As concerns this clone: An end of the junction does not agree with germline; a read error may underlie this.

The chain joins TRBV15 to TRBJ1-1, with D unresolved. This receptor was taken from a man younger than 35 in good health. Material for sequencing was naive CD4+ T cells sorted from blood. The subset is: CD45RA+ positively selected. CDR3 in amino acids: CATSRDRARATDAFF. The CDR3 DNA sequence: TGTGCCACCAGCAGAGATAGGGCTCGAGCTACTGATGCTTTCTTT.